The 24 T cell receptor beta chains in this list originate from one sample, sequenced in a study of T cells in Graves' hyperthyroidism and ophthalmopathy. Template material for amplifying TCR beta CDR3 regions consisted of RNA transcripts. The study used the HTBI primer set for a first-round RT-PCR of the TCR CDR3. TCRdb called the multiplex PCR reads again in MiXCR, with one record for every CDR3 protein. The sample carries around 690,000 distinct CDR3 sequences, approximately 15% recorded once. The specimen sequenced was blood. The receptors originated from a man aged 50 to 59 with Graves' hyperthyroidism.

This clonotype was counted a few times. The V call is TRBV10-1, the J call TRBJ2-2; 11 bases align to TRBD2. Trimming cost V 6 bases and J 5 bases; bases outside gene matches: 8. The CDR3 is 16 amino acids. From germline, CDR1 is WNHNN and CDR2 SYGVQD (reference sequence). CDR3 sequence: CASRDSGRAGTGELFF. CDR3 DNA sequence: TGCGCCAGCAGGGATAGCGGGAGGGCCGGGACCGGGGAGCTGTTTTTT.

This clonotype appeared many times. The CDR3 DNA is TGTGCCAGCAGTTTAGTTTACAGGAGGTGGACAGATACGCAGTATTTT. Its protein product is CASSLVYRRWTDTQYF. The chain recombines TRBV28 with TRBJ2-3, with D perhaps being TRBD1 or TRBD2 (5 bases each). The germline CDR1 and CDR2 sequences are MDHEN and SYDVKM. V was clipped by 2 bases and J by 3 bases, with 15 bases between them. The CDR3 sequence is 16 residues long.

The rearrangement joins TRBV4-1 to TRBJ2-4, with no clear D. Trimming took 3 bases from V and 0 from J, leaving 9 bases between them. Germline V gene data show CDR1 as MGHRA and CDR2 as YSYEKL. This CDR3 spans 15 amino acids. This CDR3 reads CASSQLRLAKNIQYF. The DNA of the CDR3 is TGCGCCAGCAGCCAGCTCAGGCTAGCCAAAAACATTCAGTACTTC.

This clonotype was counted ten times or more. CDR3 sequence (DNA): TGTGCCAGCAGTTTTATGGCAGGATCCACTGAAGCTTTCTTT. It translates to CASSFMAGSTEAFF. The chain uses TRBV27 and TRBJ1-1; no clear D. Germline loops: CDR1 MNHEY, CDR2 SMNVEV (reference sequence). The V gene lost 3 bases and the J gene lost 4 bases, with 12 bases spanning the gap. CDR3 length: 14 residues.

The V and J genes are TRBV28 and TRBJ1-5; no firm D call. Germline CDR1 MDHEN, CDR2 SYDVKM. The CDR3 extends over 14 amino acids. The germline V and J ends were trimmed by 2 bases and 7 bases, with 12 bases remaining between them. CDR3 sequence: CASSLGQISQPQHF. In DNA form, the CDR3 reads TGTGCCAGCAGTTTAGGGCAGATATCACAGCCCCAGCATTTT.

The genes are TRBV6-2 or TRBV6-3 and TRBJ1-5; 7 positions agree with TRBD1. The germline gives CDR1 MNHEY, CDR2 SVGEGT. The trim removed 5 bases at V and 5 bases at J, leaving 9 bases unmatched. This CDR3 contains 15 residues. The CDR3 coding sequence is TGTGCCAGCAGTCCGCTAGACAGGGTTTATCAGCCCCAGCATTTT. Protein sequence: CASSPLDRVYQPQHF.

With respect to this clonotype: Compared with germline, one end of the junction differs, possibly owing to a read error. CDR3 DNA sequence: TGTGCCAGCAGTGAAGGAGGGGCACTACCCTTC. Translated: CASSEGGALPF. This chain connects TRBV2 to TRBJ1-2, with D possibly TRBD1 on 5 matching bases. Germline-derived CDR1 and CDR2 are SNHLY and FYNNEI. This CDR3 region has 11 residues.

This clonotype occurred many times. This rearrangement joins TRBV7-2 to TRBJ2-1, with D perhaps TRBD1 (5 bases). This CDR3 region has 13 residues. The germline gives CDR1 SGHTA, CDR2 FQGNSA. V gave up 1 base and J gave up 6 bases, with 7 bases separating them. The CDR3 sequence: CASSLGGSNEQFF. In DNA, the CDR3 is TGTGCCAGCAGCTTAGGGGGCTCCAATGAGCAGTTCTTC.

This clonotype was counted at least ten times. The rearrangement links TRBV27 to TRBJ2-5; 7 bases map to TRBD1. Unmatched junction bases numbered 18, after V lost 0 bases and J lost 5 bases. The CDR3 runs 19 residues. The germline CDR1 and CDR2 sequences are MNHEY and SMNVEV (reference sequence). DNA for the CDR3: TGTGCCAGCAGTTTATCTATGCGAGGGGTCAGGGGGATTCGGGAGACCCAGTACTTC. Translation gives CASSLSMRGVRGIRETQYF.

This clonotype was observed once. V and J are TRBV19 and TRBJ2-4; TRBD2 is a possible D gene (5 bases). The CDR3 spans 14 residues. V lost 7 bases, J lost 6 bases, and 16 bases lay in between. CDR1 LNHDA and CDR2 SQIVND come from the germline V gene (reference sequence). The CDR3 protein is CASNPPGERNIQYF. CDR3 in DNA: TGTGCCAGTAACCCTCCTGGGGAGCGAAACATTCAGTACTTC.

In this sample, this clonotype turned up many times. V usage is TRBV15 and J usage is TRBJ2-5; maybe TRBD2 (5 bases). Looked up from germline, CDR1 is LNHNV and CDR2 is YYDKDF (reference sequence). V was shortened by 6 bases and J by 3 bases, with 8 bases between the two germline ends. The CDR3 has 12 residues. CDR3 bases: TGTGCCACCAGACGAGCGGAAGAGACCCAGTACTTC. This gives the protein CATRRAEETQYF.

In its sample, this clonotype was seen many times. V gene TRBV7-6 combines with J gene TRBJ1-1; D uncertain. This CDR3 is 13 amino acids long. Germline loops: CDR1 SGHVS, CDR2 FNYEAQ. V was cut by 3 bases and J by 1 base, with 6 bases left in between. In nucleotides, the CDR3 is TGTGCCAGCAGCTTTGGTACGAACACTGAAGCTTTCTTT. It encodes CASSFGTNTEAFF.

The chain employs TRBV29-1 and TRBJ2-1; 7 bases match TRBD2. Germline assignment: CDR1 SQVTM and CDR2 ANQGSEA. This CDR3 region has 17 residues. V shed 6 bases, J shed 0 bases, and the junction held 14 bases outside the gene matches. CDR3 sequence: CSVLWGGTESSYNEQFF. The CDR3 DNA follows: TGCAGCGTACTCTGGGGGGGGACCGAAAGCTCCTACAATGAGCAGTTCTTC.

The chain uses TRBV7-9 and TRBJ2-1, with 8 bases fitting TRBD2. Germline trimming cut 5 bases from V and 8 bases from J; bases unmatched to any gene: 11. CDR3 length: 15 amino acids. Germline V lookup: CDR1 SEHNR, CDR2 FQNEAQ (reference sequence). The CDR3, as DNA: TGTGCCAGCAGCCCGTGGAGCGGGAGTTATCATGAGCAGTTCTTC. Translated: CASSPWSGSYHEQFF. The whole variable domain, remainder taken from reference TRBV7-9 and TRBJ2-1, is DTGVSQNPRHKITKRGQNVTFRCDPISEHNRLYWYRQTLGQGPEFLTYFQNEAQLEKSRLLSDRFSAERPKGSFSTLEIQRTEQGDSAMYLCASSPWSGSYHEQFFGPGTRLTVL.

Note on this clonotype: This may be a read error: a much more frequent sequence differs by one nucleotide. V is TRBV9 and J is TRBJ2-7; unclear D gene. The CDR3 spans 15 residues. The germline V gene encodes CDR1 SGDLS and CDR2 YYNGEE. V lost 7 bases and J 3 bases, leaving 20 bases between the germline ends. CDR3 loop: CASGATATPNYEQYF. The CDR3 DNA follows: TGTGCCAGCGGCGCTACAGCGACGCCGAACTACGAGCAGTACTTC.

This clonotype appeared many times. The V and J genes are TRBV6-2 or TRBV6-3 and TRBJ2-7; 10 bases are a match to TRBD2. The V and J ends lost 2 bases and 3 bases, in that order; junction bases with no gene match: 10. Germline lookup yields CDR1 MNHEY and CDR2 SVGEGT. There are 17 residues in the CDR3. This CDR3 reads CASSYLPASGSLYEQYF. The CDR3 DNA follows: TGTGCCAGCAGTTACCTCCCCGCTAGCGGGAGCCTCTACGAGCAGTACTTC.

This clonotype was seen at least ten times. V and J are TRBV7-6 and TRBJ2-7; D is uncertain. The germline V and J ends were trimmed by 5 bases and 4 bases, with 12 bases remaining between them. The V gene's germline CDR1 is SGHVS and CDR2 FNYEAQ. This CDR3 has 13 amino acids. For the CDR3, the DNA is TGTGCCAGCAGCGCAACGGTCGCGTACGAGCAGTACTTC. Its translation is CASSATVAYEQYF.

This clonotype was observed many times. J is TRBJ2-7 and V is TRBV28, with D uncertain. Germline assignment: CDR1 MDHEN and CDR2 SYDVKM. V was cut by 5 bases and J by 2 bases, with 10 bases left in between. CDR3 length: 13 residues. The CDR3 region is CASSLPSAYEQYF. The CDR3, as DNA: TGTGCCAGCAGTCTCCCATCAGCCTACGAGCAGTACTTC.

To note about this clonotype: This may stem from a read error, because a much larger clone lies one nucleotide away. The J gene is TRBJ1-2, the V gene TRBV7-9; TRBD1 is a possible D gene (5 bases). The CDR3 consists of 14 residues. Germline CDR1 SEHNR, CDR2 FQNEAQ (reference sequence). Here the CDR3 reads CASSSAMGGYGCTF. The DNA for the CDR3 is TGTGCCAGCAGCTCCGCTATGGGGGGATATGGCTGCACCTTC. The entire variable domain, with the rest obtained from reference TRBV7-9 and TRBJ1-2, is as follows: DTGVSQNPRHKITKRGQNVTFRCDPISEHNRLYWYRQTLGQGPEFLTYFQNEAQLEKSRLLSDRFSAERPKGSFSTLEIQRTEQGDSAMYLCASSSAMGGYGCTFGSGTRLTVV.

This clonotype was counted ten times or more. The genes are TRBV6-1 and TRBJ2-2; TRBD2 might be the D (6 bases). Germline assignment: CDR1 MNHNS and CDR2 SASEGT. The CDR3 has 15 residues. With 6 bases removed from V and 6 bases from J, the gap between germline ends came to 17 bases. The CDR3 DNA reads TGTGCCAGCAGGGCGCCGGGAGAGGGAGCCGGGGAGCTGTTTTTT. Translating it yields CASRAPGEGAGELFF.

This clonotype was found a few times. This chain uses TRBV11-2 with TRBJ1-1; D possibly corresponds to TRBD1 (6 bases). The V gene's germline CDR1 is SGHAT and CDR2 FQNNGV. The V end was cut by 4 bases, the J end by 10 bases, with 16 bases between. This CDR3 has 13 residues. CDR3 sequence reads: CASSSGGQMGAFF. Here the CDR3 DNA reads TGTGCCAGCAGCTCGGGGGGGCAGATGGGAGCTTTCTTT. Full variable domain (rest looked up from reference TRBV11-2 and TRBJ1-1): EAGVAQSPRYKIIEKRQSVAFWCNPISGHATLYWYQQILGQGPKLLIQFQNNGVVDDSQLPKDRFSAERLKGVDSTLKIQPAKLEDSAVYLCASSSGGQMGAFFGQGTRLTVV.

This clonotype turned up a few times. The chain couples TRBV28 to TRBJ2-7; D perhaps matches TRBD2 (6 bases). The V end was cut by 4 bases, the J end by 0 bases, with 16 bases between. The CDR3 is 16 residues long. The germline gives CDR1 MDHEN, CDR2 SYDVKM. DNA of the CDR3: TGTGCCAGCAGTTCCTTAGCGGATCACCCCTCCTACGAGCAGTACTTC. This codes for CASSSLADHPSYEQYF.

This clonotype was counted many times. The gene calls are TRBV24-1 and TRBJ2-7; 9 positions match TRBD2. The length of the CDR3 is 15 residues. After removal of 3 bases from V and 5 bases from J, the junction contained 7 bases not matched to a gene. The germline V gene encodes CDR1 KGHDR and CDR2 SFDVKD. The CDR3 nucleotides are TGTGCCACCAGTGATATGGGTAGCGGGAGACACGAGCAGTACTTC. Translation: CATSDMGSGRHEQYF.

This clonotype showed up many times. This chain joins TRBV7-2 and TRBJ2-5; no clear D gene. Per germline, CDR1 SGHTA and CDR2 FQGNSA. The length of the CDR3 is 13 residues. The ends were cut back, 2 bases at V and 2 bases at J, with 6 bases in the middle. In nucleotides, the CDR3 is TGTGCCAGCAGCTTAAACAGTCAAGAGACCCAGTACTTC. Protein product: CASSLNSQETQYF.